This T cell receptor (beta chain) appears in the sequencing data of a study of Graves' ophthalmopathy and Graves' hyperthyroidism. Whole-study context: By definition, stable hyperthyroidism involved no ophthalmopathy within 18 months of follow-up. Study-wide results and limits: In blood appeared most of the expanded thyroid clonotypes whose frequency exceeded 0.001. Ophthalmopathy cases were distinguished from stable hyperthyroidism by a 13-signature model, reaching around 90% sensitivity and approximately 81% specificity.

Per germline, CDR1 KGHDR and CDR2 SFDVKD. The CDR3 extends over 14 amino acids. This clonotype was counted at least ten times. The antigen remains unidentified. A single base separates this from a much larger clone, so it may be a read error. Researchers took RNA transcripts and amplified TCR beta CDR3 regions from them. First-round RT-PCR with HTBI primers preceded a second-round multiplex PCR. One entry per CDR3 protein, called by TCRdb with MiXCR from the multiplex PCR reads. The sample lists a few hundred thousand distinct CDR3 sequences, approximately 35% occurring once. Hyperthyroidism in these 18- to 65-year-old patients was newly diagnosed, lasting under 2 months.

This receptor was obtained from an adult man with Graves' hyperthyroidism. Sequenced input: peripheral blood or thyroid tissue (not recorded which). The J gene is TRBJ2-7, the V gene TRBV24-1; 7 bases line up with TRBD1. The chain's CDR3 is CATSDPGQKDEQCF. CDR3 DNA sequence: TGTGCCACCAGTGACCCGGGACAGAAGGACGAGCAGTGCTTC.